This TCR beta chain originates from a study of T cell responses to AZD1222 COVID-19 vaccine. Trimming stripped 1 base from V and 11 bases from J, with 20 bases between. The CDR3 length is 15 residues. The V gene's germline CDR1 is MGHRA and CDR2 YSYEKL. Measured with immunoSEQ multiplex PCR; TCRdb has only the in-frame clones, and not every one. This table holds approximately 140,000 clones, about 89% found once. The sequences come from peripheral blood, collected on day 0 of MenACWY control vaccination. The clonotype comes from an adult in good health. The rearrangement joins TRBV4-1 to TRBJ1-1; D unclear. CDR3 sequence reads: CASSQGYRARAGAFF. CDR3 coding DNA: TGCGCCAGCAGCCAAGGGTATAGGGCCCGCGCTGGGGCTTTCTTT.